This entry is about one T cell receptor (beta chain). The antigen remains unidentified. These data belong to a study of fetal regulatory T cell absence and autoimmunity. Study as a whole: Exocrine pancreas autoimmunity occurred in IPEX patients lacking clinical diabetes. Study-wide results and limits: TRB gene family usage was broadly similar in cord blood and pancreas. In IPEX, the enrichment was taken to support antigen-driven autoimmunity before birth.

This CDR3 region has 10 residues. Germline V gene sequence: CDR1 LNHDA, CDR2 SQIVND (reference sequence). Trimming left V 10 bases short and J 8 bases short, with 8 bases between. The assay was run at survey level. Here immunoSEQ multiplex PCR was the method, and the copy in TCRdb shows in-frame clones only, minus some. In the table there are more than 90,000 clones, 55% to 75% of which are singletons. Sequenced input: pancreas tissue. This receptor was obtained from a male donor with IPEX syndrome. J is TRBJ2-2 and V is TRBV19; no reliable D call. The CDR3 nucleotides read TGTGCCACCTGGTTGGGGGAGCTGTTTTTT. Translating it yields CATWLGELFF.